This TCR beta chain derives from a study of PD-L1 blockade in urothelial cancer. As for the study in general: Study patients had been treated with 0 to 3 previous chemotherapy regimens. Study-level points and caveats: Sub-median blood TCR clonality before treatment predicted longer survival.

A remark on this clone: Its antigen is not identified.

Time point specified: peripheral blood 6 weeks after treatment start. Per-patient samples, pretreatment and on-treatment, numbered 1 to 8. With V trimmed by 4 bases and J by 8 bases, 10 bases remained unmatched. The germline V gene has CDR1 MNHNS and CDR2 SASEGT. The CDR3 is made up of 15 amino acids. The table came from immunoSEQ multiplex PCR; TCRdb's copy has only in-frame clones and leaves some out. The table shows around 110,000 clones, with around nine tenths occurring only once. This sequence originates from a man aged 60 to 69 with urothelial cancer. This chain joins TRBV6-1 and TRBJ1-4; 7 nucleotides match TRBD1. Sample: PBMCs, taken around atezolizumab (anti-PD-L1) treatment. CDR3 sequence (DNA): TGTGCCAGCAGTGCCCAGACAGGGCCGGAAGAAAAACTGTTTTTT. This encodes CASSAQTGPEEKLFF.